A selection of T cell receptor beta chains follows, all from one sample in a study of OX40 agonist ivuxolimab in advanced cancers. Sequencing used immunoSEQ multiplex PCR; TCRdb keeps in-frame clones, though not all of them. The sample includes around 70,000 clones, approximately 90% seen only once; the top ten take 0.85% to 1.2%. The source material was CD4+ or CD8+ T cells sorted from blood, sampled in a trial of the OX40 agonist ivuxolimab. The source is an adult with an advanced solid tumor such as melanoma, head and neck, liver or kidney cancer. Both conserved end residues are part of each CDR3. Some rows mark clone size as missing; the rest say once, few, many or name a class of expanded clone.

>TRBV4-1|few
CASSQAGSGREQFF
>TRBV2|.
CASRTGMAKNIQYF
>TRBV30|.
CAWKPRGRVGTEAFF
>TRBV30|.
CAWSGYGEQYF
>TRBV18|.
CASSQGRSNSPLHF
>TRBV7-3|.
CASSLMVGAISGELFF
>TRBV5-1|.
CASSLSGANTGELFF
>TRBV28|.
CASSSPLANPYNEQFF
>TRBV27|.
CASSLMAQGGYQPQHF
>TRBV27|few
CASSFTGNFDEQYF
>TRBV7-8|.
CASSLGASQETQYF
>TRBV7-3|.
CASSTGPNTEAFF
>TRBV2|once
CARADRGSYEQYF
>TRBV7-8|.
CASSLERGLGNTIYF
>TRBV18|.
CASSPRAQNTEAFF
>TRBV2|.
CASSEALSGSGANVLTF
>TRBV4-1|.
CASSQVPGSQGGEQYF
>TRBV27|.
CASSISGRAYNEQFF
>TRBV9|.
CASSVGIGAYEQYF
>TRBV14|few
CASSQQGNTEAFF
>TRBV18|.
CASLGQSTDTQYF
>TRBV5-4|.
CASSLVGLAGSYEQYF
>TRBV6-1|.
CASSEVYGGAAFF
>TRBV7-9|.
CASRVLEAGELFF
>TRBV18|.
CASSNTGELFF
>TRBV4-1|.
CASSQAGTSGNLGQYF
>TRBV10-1|.
CASSLSRGREAFF
>TRBV6-1|.
CASRTGETEAFF
>TRBV5-1|.
CASSSSLTSGTDTQYF